This T cell receptor (beta chain) came from a study of T cell responses to AZD1222 COVID-19 vaccine. Background on the study: Pooling was applied to second doses at about 4 or about 12 weeks.

Repertoires were generated with immunoSEQ multiplex PCR, while TCRdb's copy carries only in-frame clones and drops some. The sample consists of roughly 60,000 clones, roughly 90% of them appearing once. This clone occurred a few times. The antigen is unknown. Study results and caveats: White British donors predominated, females outnumbered males, and clonal diversity was possibly underestimated. Baseline serostatus was positive in only five to seven AZD1222 recipients.

V was cut by 0 bases and J by 2 bases, with 10 bases left in between. From germline, CDR1 is MNHEY and CDR2 SVGAGI. This CDR3 contains 15 residues. The TCR originated in an adult in good health. The source material was peripheral blood, sampled on day 0 of AZD1222 vaccination. The chain links TRBV6-5 to TRBJ1-2, with D possibly TRBD1 on 6 matching bases. Here the CDR3 DNA reads TGTGCCAGCAGTTACTCTTGGACAGCCAACTATGGCTACACCTTC. Translated, it gives CASSYSWTANYGYTF.